The 20 T cell receptor beta chains given below trace back to one sample, sequenced in a study of molecular identifiers for immune sequencing clone quantification (dated by TCRdb to between 2018 and 2020). Libraries were prepared through PCR. The run used an Illumina HiSeq 4000. TCRdb itself trimmed the public reads at Q25 with fastp, ran MiXCR and retained productive beta chains. Merged by CDR3 protein, the rows form single entries marked with the most common genes and DNA. The table for this sample lists about 640,000 distinct CDR3 sequences; just under 20% of them were counted only once. The top ten constitute roughly 0.9% of the sample. Sequenced: naive CD8+ T cells from blood, with Jurkat cell RNA spiked in. The cell subset or site label here, explained by the study, means: FACS-sorted CD8+CD4-CCR7+CD45RA+ naive T cells. These receptors were taken from a human donor in good health. Some libraries in this study had Jurkat cell RNA spiked in.

The chain is built from TRBV14 and TRBJ1-2, with D possibly being TRBD1 (6 bases). Germline assignment: CDR1 SGHDN and CDR2 FVKESK. There are 18 residues in the CDR3. The V gene lost 0 bases and the J gene lost 6 bases, with 23 bases spanning the gap. The CDR3 loop is CASSQELPGLTGSDGYTF. CDR3 sequence (DNA): TGTGCCAGCAGCCAAGAACTCCCGGGGCTTACAGGGAGCGATGGCTACACCTTC.

This clonotype was counted many times. The V and J genes are TRBV7-9 and TRBJ1-5; 7 bases map to TRBD1. Germline V gene lookup returns CDR1 SEHNR and CDR2 FQNEAQ (reference sequence). With V trimmed by 5 bases and J by 5 bases, 6 bases remained unmatched. The CDR3 has 14 residues. The CDR3, as DNA: TGTGCCAGCAGCCACACAGGGGTTCATCAGCCCCAGCATTTT. Amino acid sequence: CASSHTGVHQPQHF.

This clonotype has more than one count but fewer than ten. The junction does not match germline at one end; this may be a read error. The chain carries TRBV6-5 and TRBJ1-1; D not resolved. The V gene's germline CDR1 is MNHEY and CDR2 SVGAGI. This CDR3 is built from 12 residues. The CDR3 nucleotides read TGTGCCAGCGGCAAACTGAACACTGGAGCTTTCTTT. Encoded protein: CASGKLNTGAFF.

This clonotype was counted many times. V is TRBV19 and J is TRBJ1-5; D ambiguous. With 11 bases removed from V and 3 bases from J, the gap between germline ends came to 8 bases. CDR1 and CDR2 (germline): LNHDA, SQIVND (reference sequence). The CDR3 contains 11 residues. For the CDR3, the DNA is TGTGCCGGCGGGTCCAATCAGCCCCAGCATTTT. This translates into CAGGSNQPQHF. Full variable domain (rest looked up from reference TRBV19 and TRBJ1-5): DGGITQSPKYLFRKEGQNVTLSCEQNLNHDAMYWYRQDPGQGLRLIYYSQIVNDFQKGDIAEGYSVSREKKESFPLTVTSAQKNPTAFYLCAGGSNQPQHFGDGTRLSIL.

This clonotype was found a few times. It may be a read error: a sequence one base away is much more abundant. The V and J genes are TRBV2 and TRBJ2-7; D unclear. The CDR3 length is 13 residues. The V gene's germline CDR1 is SNHLY and CDR2 FYNNEI. Between the trimmed V and J ends, which lost 0 bases and 3 bases, there was a span of 6 bases. The CDR3, as DNA: TGTGCCAGCAGTGAAGCGCCCAGCTACGAGCAGTACTTC. It specifies CASSEAPSYEQYF. Looking up the rest from reference TRBV2 and TRBJ2-7 gives the full variable domain: EPEVTQTPSHQVTQMGQEVILRCVPISNHLYFYWYRQILGQKVEFLVSFYNNEISEKSEIFDDQFSVERPDGSNFTLKIRSTKLEDSAMYFCASSEAPSYEQYFGPGTRLTVT.

As regards this clonotype: This CDR3 fails to terminate in the conserved phenylalanine or tryptophan, so it likely reflects a read error. J is TRBJ2-7 and V is TRBV5-8; 8 nucleotides match TRBD1. After removal of 3 bases from V and 3 bases from J, the junction contained 8 bases not matched to a gene. Germline-derived CDR1 and CDR2 are SGHTS and YDEGEE. The CDR3 sequence is 15 residues long. The CDR3 region is CASSYGRDRYYEQYL. CDR3 DNA sequence: TGTGCCAGCAGCTATGGAAGGGACAGGTACTACGAGCAGTACCTC.

The CDR3 loop is CASSLDTGYNNEQFF. For the CDR3, the DNA is TGTGCCAGCAGCTTGGACACAGGGTACAACAATGAGCAGTTCTTC. The chain has TRBV5-4 and TRBJ2-1; D possibly corresponds to TRBD1 (6 bases). The V end was cut by 0 bases, the J end by 5 bases, with 12 bases between. The CDR3 is 15 residues long. Germline V lookup: CDR1 SGHNT, CDR2 YYREEE (reference sequence).

As regards this clonotype: A read error may be the cause here, since a much bigger clone is one base away. The chain has TRBV25-1 and TRBJ1-1; D ambiguous. Germline V gene data show CDR1 as MGHDK and CDR2 as SYGVNS. CDR3 length: 13 amino acids. The CDR3: CASSELGGTEALF. The CDR3 DNA reads TGTGCCAGCAGTGAATTGGGAGGCACTGAAGCTCTCTTT.

This clonotype was seen repeatedly, ten times or more. The chain has TRBV19 and TRBJ1-2, with no clear D. CDR3 length: 14 residues. Germline CDR1 and CDR2: LNHDA and SQIVND (reference sequence). V lost 9 bases to trimming and J lost 4 bases, with 18 bases between them. CDR3 sequence reads: CASRLAGDAYGYTF. CDR3 nucleotides: TGTGCCAGCCGCCTCGCTGGCGATGCCTATGGCTACACCTTC.

As regards this clonotype: One end of the junction fails to match germline, which may point to a read error. The V call is TRBV27, the J call TRBJ2-7, with 9 bases aligning to TRBD1. The V gene's germline CDR1 is MNHEY and CDR2 SMNVEV (reference sequence). This CDR3 region has 15 residues. In DNA, the CDR3 is TGTGCCAGCAGTTTATCGGGGACAGGGATTTACGAGCAGTGCTTC. This codes for CASSLSGTGIYEQCF.

In this sample, this clonotype turned up a few times. The chain couples TRBV5-6 to TRBJ1-2, with unresolved D. Trimming removed 3 bases from V and 7 bases from J, with 19 bases in between. CDR1 and CDR2 (germline): SGHDT, YYEEEE. This CDR3 has 15 residues. In DNA form, the CDR3 reads TGTGCCAGCAGCTACCCGGACGGTGCGATTGGTGGCTACACCTTC. Translating it yields CASSYPDGAIGGYTF.

This clonotype was recorded many times. This chain joins TRBV6-1 and TRBJ2-7; D unclear. V gave up 8 bases and J gave up 4 bases, with 18 bases separating them. The CDR3 spans 14 residues. The germline V gene encodes CDR1 MNHNS and CDR2 SASEGT. CDR3 DNA: TGTGCCAGCTCCCTGGCACACCTGACGTACGAGCAGTACTTC. Translating gives CASSLAHLTYEQYF.

V gene TRBV5-6 combines with J gene TRBJ2-1; 12 bases line up with TRBD2. The V and J ends lost 3 bases and 12 bases, in that order; junction bases with no gene match: 10. This CDR3 region has 15 residues. The germline gives CDR1 SGHDT, CDR2 YYEEEE. The CDR3 DNA follows: TGTGCCAGCAGCTCGGCTAGCGGGGGGGAGGATGGGCAGTTCTTC. Its translation is CASSSASGGEDGQFF.

This clonotype was seen repeatedly, ten times or more. This rearrangement joins TRBV30 to TRBJ1-4; no firm D call. V was cut by 5 bases and J by 8 bases, with 15 bases left in between. The CDR3 covers 13 residues. Germline CDR1 and CDR2: GTSNPN and SVGIG (reference sequence). CDR3 in amino acids: CAWDSRVSEKLFF. The CDR3 DNA sequence: TGTGCCTGGGATTCACGAGTTTCCGAAAAACTGTTTTTT.

The rearrangement links TRBV30 to TRBJ1-6; tentative D call: TRBD1 (6 bases). The CDR3 contains 16 residues. The V gene lost 5 bases and the J gene lost 0 bases, with 14 bases spanning the gap. Germline values: CDR1 GTSNPN, CDR2 SVGIG (reference sequence). CDR3 in amino acids: CAWEGHLSSYNSPLHF. CDR3 bases: TGTGCCTGGGAGGGACATCTGAGCTCCTATAATTCACCCCTCCACTTT.

The genes are TRBV27 and TRBJ2-7, with 7 bases aligning to TRBD2. CDR1 and CDR2 (germline): MNHEY, SMNVEV (reference sequence). The CDR3 has 15 amino acids. After removal of 3 bases from V and 1 base from J, the junction contained 6 bases not matched to a gene. The CDR3 is CASSLLASGSYEQYF. The CDR3 bases are TGTGCCAGCAGTTTGCTGGCTAGCGGATCCTACGAGCAGTACTTC.

The V call is TRBV30, the J call TRBJ2-1, with TRBD2 as a possible D gene (6 bases). V dropped 6 bases and J dropped 0 bases, with 12 bases sitting between them. The V gene's germline CDR1 is GTSNPN and CDR2 SVGIG (reference sequence). The CDR3 spans 14 residues. Written as DNA, the CDR3 is TGTGCCTGTAGGGGAGGCCTCTCCTACAATGAGCAGTTCTTC. Translation: CACRGGLSYNEQFF. Looking up the rest from reference TRBV30 and TRBJ2-1 gives the full variable domain: SQTIHQWPATLVQPVGSPLSLECTVEGTSNPNLYWYRQAAGRGLQLLFYSVGIGQISSEVPQNLSASRPQDRQFILSSKKLLLSDSGFYLCACRGGLSYNEQFFGPGTRLTVL.

This clonotype was found a few times. J is TRBJ2-2 and V is TRBV2; perhaps TRBD2 as D (6 bases). V lost 7 bases and J 2 bases, leaving 11 bases between the germline ends. This CDR3 spans 14 amino acids. Germline loops: CDR1 SNHLY, CDR2 FYNNEI. The CDR3 loop is CASIRRGNTGELFF. The CDR3, as DNA: TGTGCCAGCATTCGGCGGGGAAACACCGGGGAGCTGTTTTTT. The full variable domain, in which reference TRBV2 and TRBJ2-2 provide the parts outside the CDR3, is EPEVTQTPSHQVTQMGQEVILRCVPISNHLYFYWYRQILGQKVEFLVSFYNNEISEKSEIFDDQFSVERPDGSNFTLKIRSTKLEDSAMYFCASIRRGNTGELFFGEGSRLTVL.

The rearrangement links TRBV27 to TRBJ2-5; TRBD2 aligns across 9 bases. Per germline, CDR1 MNHEY and CDR2 SMNVEV (reference sequence). Germline trimming cut 6 bases from V and 3 bases from J; bases unmatched to any gene: 5. The CDR3 has 14 residues. CDR3: CASSSGLAKETQYF. DNA of the CDR3: TGTGCCAGCAGCTCTGGACTAGCGAAAGAGACCCAGTACTTC.

On this clonotype: A much bigger clone sits one base away, suggesting this may be a read error. The chain is built from TRBV6-5 and TRBJ1-1; 7 bases match TRBD1. Germline V lookup: CDR1 MNHEY, CDR2 SVGAGI. The CDR3 length is 16 residues. CDR3 bases: TGTGCCAGCCATCCCCGGGACAGAATCCAGAACGCTGAAGCTTTCTTT. It yields the protein CASHPRDRIQNAEAFF.